The 27 T cell receptor beta chains listed next were all sequenced from one sample in a study of blood T cell repertoires in COVID-19. The method was immunoSEQ multiplex PCR; TCRdb's version includes in-frame clones alone and lacks a portion of them. The repertoire includes about 200,000 clones, 70% to 90% of them detected once, and 1.2% sits in the top ten. The specimen was PBMCs or T cells enriched from blood (not recorded which). The receptors come from a man aged 25 to 40 who had recovered from COVID-19.

The chain combines TRBV18 with TRBJ2-7; 10 nucleotides match TRBD1. Trimming at V came to 8 bases and at J to 4 bases, leaving 5 bases not matched to a gene. This CDR3 is built from 13 residues. Germline V gives CDR1 KGHSH, CDR2 LQKENI. The CDR3 DNA is TGTGCCAGCGCGACAGGGGGCGTGTACGAGCAGTACTTC. It is translated as CASATGGVYEQYF.

This chain connects TRBV4-3 to TRBJ2-3; tentatively, D is TRBD2 (6 bases). The CDR3 sequence is 15 residues long. V lost 1 base and J lost 0, with 8 bases in between. CDR1 LGHNA and CDR2 YSLEER come from the germline V gene. The CDR3 here is CASSQAGTSTDTQYF. DNA for the CDR3: TGCGCCAGCAGCCAAGCCGGGACTAGCACAGATACGCAGTATTTT.

This chain uses TRBV9 with TRBJ2-7, with 7 bases identical to TRBD1. The CDR3 consists of 14 residues. The germline V gene encodes CDR1 SGDLS and CDR2 YYNGEE. With V trimmed by 2 bases and J by 2 bases, 4 bases remained unmatched. As DNA, the CDR3 is TGTGCCAGCAGCGTTGGGGACAGAGCCTACGAGCAGTACTTC. Protein product: CASSVGDRAYEQYF.

The gene calls are TRBV28 and TRBJ2-1; perhaps TRBD2 as D (5 bases). The CDR3 is 15 amino acids. V lost 5 bases and J 0 bases, leaving 11 bases between the germline ends. The V gene's germline CDR1 is MDHEN and CDR2 SYDVKM. The CDR3 coding sequence is TGTGCCAGCAGTCCCAGACTAAGCTCCTACAATGAGCAGTTCTTC. Protein product: CASSPRLSSYNEQFF.

The chain carries TRBV3-1 (or the pseudogene TRBV3-2) and TRBJ1-4, with TRBD1 identical over 9 bases. Trimming at V came to 10 bases and at J to 0 bases, leaving 9 bases not matched to a gene. Germline V gene lookup returns CDR1 LGHDT and CDR2 YNNKEL (reference sequence). The CDR3 sequence is 16 residues long. The CDR3 sequence: CANEDRGFATNEKLFF. The CDR3 bases are TGTGCCAACGAAGACAGGGGGTTTGCAACTAATGAAAAACTGTTTTTT.

The V gene is TRBV7-7, the J gene TRBJ2-2, with TRBD2 identical over 11 bases. This CDR3 region has 17 residues. CDR1 is SSHAT and CDR2 is FNYEAQ in the germline V gene (reference sequence). V lost 0 bases and J lost 1; bases outside the gene matches: 1. CDR3 in amino acids: CASSLAGTSGNTGELFF. For the CDR3, the DNA is TGTGCCAGCAGCTTAGCAGGGACTAGCGGGAACACCGGGGAGCTGTTTTTT.

This clone was observed a single time. This chain connects TRBV27 to TRBJ1-4; 7 nucleotides align to TRBD1. The CDR3 contains 16 residues. Germline CDR1 is MNHEY and CDR2 is SMNVEV (reference sequence). Unmatched junction bases numbered 3, after V lost 2 bases and J lost 0 bases. DNA of the CDR3: TGTGCCAGCAGTTTAACAGGGACAGCAACTAATGAAAAACTGTTTTTT. This gives the protein CASSLTGTATNEKLFF.

The genes are TRBV28 and TRBJ2-6; D might be TRBD1 (5 bases). The CDR3 length is 16 residues. The V gene's germline CDR1 is MDHEN and CDR2 SYDVKM. V lost 6 bases and J lost 13, with 25 bases in between. CDR3 DNA: TGTGCCAGCAGCCCGCCCCAGTCCCGACAGTCAGTAGTCCTGACTTTC. Encoded protein: CASSPPQSRQSVVLTF.

This chain uses TRBV19 with TRBJ2-7; 8 bases are shared with TRBD2. The V gene end was trimmed by 5 bases and the J gene end by 6 bases; junction bases not matched to a gene: 6. CDR1 is LNHDA, CDR2 SQIVND, per germline (reference sequence). This CDR3 is 13 amino acids long. This CDR3 is CASSGTRVSEQYF. CDR3 coding DNA: TGTGCCAGTAGTGGGACTAGGGTATCCGAGCAGTACTTC. The complete variable domain, with remaining parts taken from reference TRBV19 and TRBJ2-7, reads DGGITQSPKYLFRKEGQNVTLSCEQNLNHDAMYWYRQDPGQGLRLIYYSQIVNDFQKGDIAEGYSVSREKKESFPLTVTSAQKNPTAFYLCASSGTRVSEQYFGPGTRLTVT.

This rearrangement joins TRBV12-2 to TRBJ1-1; the table assigns TRBD1, which was not confirmed against the DNA. TRBV12-2 is a known pseudogene. The CDR3 covers 13 residues. CDR3 loop: CASRFDRNTEAFF. The CDR3 nucleotides are TGTGCAAGTCGTTTCGACAGGAACACTGAAGCTTTCTTT.

The gene calls are TRBV19 and TRBJ2-3, with 10 bases lining up with TRBD1. Germline V lookup: CDR1 LNHDA, CDR2 SQIVND (reference sequence). This CDR3 region has 16 residues. With V trimmed by 5 bases and J by 1 base, 6 bases remained unmatched. CDR3 sequence reads: CASSLSGTGGTDTQYF. The CDR3 coding sequence is TGTGCCAGTAGTCTTTCCGGGACAGGGGGCACAGATACGCAGTATTTT.

This chain uses TRBV28 with TRBJ1-2, with TRBD1 as a possible D gene (5 bases). Per germline, CDR1 MDHEN and CDR2 SYDVKM. V was shortened by 7 bases and J by 3 bases, with 15 bases between the two germline ends. The CDR3 has 14 residues. CDR3 nucleotides: TGTGCCAGCACCTGGGGAGGGGAGGACTATGGCTACACCTTC. Amino acid sequence: CASTWGGEDYGYTF.

The chain uses TRBV10-3 and TRBJ2-7; D is undetermined. V lost 6 bases to trimming and J lost 5 bases, with 11 bases between them. CDR3 length equals 12 residues. Per germline, CDR1 ENHRY and CDR2 SYGVKD. CDR3 loop: CAIRDDTHEQYF. The CDR3 DNA sequence: TGTGCCATCAGGGATGACACTCACGAGCAGTACTTC.

The chain recombines TRBV4-1 with TRBJ2-7, with 7 nucleotides matching TRBD2. From germline, CDR1 is MGHRA and CDR2 YSYEKL. The trim removed 1 base at V and 6 bases at J, leaving 9 bases unmatched. The CDR3 runs to 15 residues. CDR3: CASSQGPGGEGEQYF. CDR3 sequence (DNA): TGCGCCAGCAGCCAAGGTCCGGGAGGTGAGGGCGAGCAGTACTTC.

V gene TRBV19 combines with J gene TRBJ2-7, with TRBD1 matching 10 bases. Germline V gives CDR1 LNHDA, CDR2 SQIVND (reference sequence). After removal of 5 bases from V and 2 bases from J, the junction contained 3 bases not matched to a gene. CDR3 size: 14 residues. The CDR3 here is CASSPGQGPYEQYF. CDR3 sequence (DNA): TGTGCCAGTAGTCCGGGACAGGGGCCCTACGAGCAGTACTTC.

This clone has a single count. The chain employs TRBV6-2 or TRBV6-3 and TRBJ1-4; D perhaps matches TRBD1 (6 bases). CDR3 length: 14 amino acids. Deletions cut 6 bases from V and 8 bases from J, with 16 bases between. Germline V gene sequence: CDR1 MNHEY, CDR2 SVGEGT. The CDR3 loop is CASSHGQSREKLFF. In DNA, the CDR3 is TGTGCCAGCAGCCACGGACAGTCGCGCGAAAAACTGTTTTTT.

This clone was seen once. The DNA of the CDR3 is TGTGCCAGCAGTTACCTAGCGGGAGCCGATCCCGGGGAGCTGTTTTTT. It is translated as CASSYLAGADPGELFF. V and J are TRBV6-5 and TRBJ2-2; 10 bases are shared with TRBD2. CDR1 MNHEY and CDR2 SVGAGI come from the germline V gene. CDR3 size: 16 residues. The trim removed 2 bases at V and 6 bases at J, leaving 6 bases unmatched.

The V gene is TRBV7-6, the J gene TRBJ2-1, with 11 bases that match TRBD2. Looked up from germline, CDR1 is SGHVS and CDR2 is FNYEAQ. The junction had 3 bases not matched to a gene; V was cut back by 1 base and J by 4 bases. The CDR3 contains 16 residues. The CDR3 reads CASSLVSGGVYNEQFF. In DNA, the CDR3 is TGTGCCAGCAGCTTAGTTAGCGGGGGGGTTTACAATGAGCAGTTCTTC. Looking up the rest from reference TRBV7-6 and TRBJ2-1 gives the full variable domain: GAGVSQSPRYKVTKRGQDVALRCDPISGHVSLYWYRQALGQGPEFLTYFNYEAQQDKSGLPNDRFSAERPEGSISTLTIQRTEQRDSAMYRCASSLVSGGVYNEQFFGPGTRLTVL.

V and J are TRBV19 and TRBJ2-7; 7 nucleotides align to TRBD1. This CDR3 contains 14 residues. Looked up from germline, CDR1 is LNHDA and CDR2 is SQIVND (reference sequence). Trimming at V came to 5 bases and at J to 0 bases, leaving 4 bases not matched to a gene. The CDR3 loop reads CASSGTVISYEQYF. In DNA form, the CDR3 reads TGTGCCAGTAGTGGGACAGTCATCTCCTACGAGCAGTACTTC.

The chain combines TRBV9 with TRBJ2-3; D remains ambiguous. Germline CDR1 reads SGDLS; CDR2 reads YYNGEE. This CDR3 region has 15 residues. The V and J ends lost 0 bases and 3 bases respectively, with 11 bases between them. The CDR3, as DNA: TGTGCCAGCAGCGTAGCGGGTTTGGGTACAGATACGCAGTATTTT. It encodes CASSVAGLGTDTQYF.

The V gene is TRBV24-1, the J gene TRBJ2-1; 9 nucleotides line up with TRBD2. The J segment lost 6 bases and the V segment lost 0 bases, leaving 8 bases of the junction unmatched. The germline gives CDR1 KGHDR, CDR2 SFDVKD. The CDR3 runs 17 residues. This CDR3 is CATSDLKGSGSVNEQFF. The CDR3 DNA reads TGTGCCACCAGTGATTTGAAGGGTAGCGGGAGTGTCAATGAGCAGTTCTTC.

The sample holds many counts of this clone. CDR3 sequence: CASRPGTGDGYGYTF. CDR3 bases: TGTGCCAGCAGACCTGGGACAGGGGATGGCTATGGCTACACCTTC. The rearrangement joins TRBV6-2 or TRBV6-3 to TRBJ1-2; 10 bases fit TRBD1. Germline CDR1 MNHEY, CDR2 SVGEGT. The CDR3 has 15 residues. J lost 4 bases, V lost 6 bases, and 8 bases had no gene match.

The rearrangement joins TRBV30 to TRBJ2-7; 8 bases match TRBD1. CDR3 size: 13 residues. CDR1 is GTSNPN and CDR2 is SVGIG in the germline V gene (reference sequence). V trimming: 4 bases; J trimming: 3 bases; junction bases outside the gene matches: 5. The CDR3 DNA reads TGTGCCTGGAACAGAGGACAGGGCTACGAGCAGTACTTC. As protein: CAWNRGQGYEQYF.

The chain employs TRBV27 and TRBJ2-2, with 8 bases lining up with TRBD2. Germline CDR1 reads MNHEY; CDR2 reads SMNVEV (reference sequence). With 0 bases clipped from V and 1 base from J, the junction kept 7 bases outside the gene matches. CDR3 length: 18 amino acids. The CDR3 DNA reads TGTGCCAGCAGTTTATCGACCCTCCGGGGGGGGAACACCGGGGAGCTGTTTTTT. It specifies CASSLSTLRGGNTGELFF.

The chain links TRBV7-2 to TRBJ1-5; weak D call: TRBD1 (6 bases). The V gene lost 5 bases and the J gene lost 6 bases, with 17 bases spanning the gap. The V gene's germline CDR1 is SGHTA and CDR2 FQGNSA. The CDR3 is 15 amino acids. The CDR3 protein is CASSPRSGAGQPQHF. DNA for the CDR3: TGTGCCAGCAGCCCACGCTCAGGGGCTGGTCAGCCCCAGCATTTT.

V and J are TRBV24-1 and TRBJ1-1; perhaps TRBD1 as D (6 bases). Per germline, CDR1 KGHDR and CDR2 SFDVKD. Deletions cut 3 bases from V and 4 bases from J, with 17 bases between. The CDR3 extends over 16 amino acids. The CDR3 coding sequence is TGTGCCACCAGTGATCCGAACCGGACAGCCTCCACTGAAGCTTTCTTT. This gives the protein CATSDPNRTASTEAFF.

This clone was found a few times. The rearrangement uses TRBV7-9 and TRBJ1-1; D is possibly TRBD1 (5 bases). There are 13 residues in the CDR3. Trimming pared 1 base from V and 2 bases from J, leaving 5 bases between. The germline CDR1 and CDR2 sequences are SEHNR and FQNEAQ (reference sequence). CDR3 in DNA: TGTGCCAGCAGCTTAGGGACAAACACTGAAGCTTTCTTT. Translated: CASSLGTNTEAFF.